A selection of T cell receptor beta chains follows, all from one sample in a study of blood T cell repertoires in COVID-19. Here immunoSEQ multiplex PCR was the method, and the copy in TCRdb shows in-frame clones only, minus some. The data hold around 110,000 clones, with approximately 88% observed a single time. The sequencing input was peripheral blood. The receptors stem from a man aged 45-65 years with active or convalescent COVID-19. Each CDR3 is given with its conserved first and last residue. D genes are given only for firm matches. Size is stated for part of the rows, as once, few or many counts, or as a class when the clone is expanded.

clone_size,j_call,cdr3_length,d_call,v_call,cdr3_nt,cdr3_aa
.,TRBJ1-2,14,.,TRBV10-3,TGTGCCATCAGCGCTCTGGAGTCAGGGGATGGCTACACCTTC,CAISALESGDGYTF
.,TRBJ1-5,17,.,TRBV4-1,TGCGCCAGCAGCCAAGGGGGTTTGAGGGATCGCAATCAGCCCCAGCATTTT,CASSQGGLRDRNQPQHF
.,TRBJ1-5,16,TRBD1,TRBV10-3,TGTGCCATCAGTGAGTCGAACAGGGGGGTTAATCAGCCCCAGCATTTT,CAISESNRGVNQPQHF
.,TRBJ2-6,14,.,TRBV19,TGTGCCAGTATCGGGATCTCTGGGGCCAACGTCCTGACTTTC,CASIGISGANVLTF
.,TRBJ2-3,15,TRBD2,TRBV5-1,TGCGCCAGCACCCTCGGCGGGAGAATCACAGATACGCAGTATTTT,CASTLGGRITDTQYF
few,TRBJ2-7,14,.,TRBV28,TGTGCCAGCAGAAGCACGGGACTTTTACCCGAGCAGTACTTC,CASRSTGLLPEQYF
.,TRBJ2-1,15,.,TRBV25-1,TGTGCCAGCAGTGAAATTAGGGGGGAGGGCAATGAGCAGTTCTTC,CASSEIRGEGNEQFF
.,TRBJ2-1,15,.,TRBV5-1,TGCGCCAGCAGCTTGGGGGACTTTTGGGGCAATGAGCAGTTCTTC,CASSLGDFWGNEQFF
once,TRBJ1-1,15,.,TRBV25-1,TGTGCCAGCAGTGACTCGAGTCAGGGGAACACTGAAGCTTTCTTT,CASSDSSQGNTEAFF
.,TRBJ2-5,17,.,TRBV3-1/TRBV3-2,TGTGCCAGCAGCCAAGATCTAACGGGTGCAAGTTGGGAGACCCAGTACTTC,CASSQDLTGASWETQYF
.,TRBJ1-1,13,TRBD1,TRBV3-1/TRBV3-2,TGTGCCAGCAGCCAAGTCGACAGGGGAAATGCTTTCTTT,CASSQVDRGNAFF
.,TRBJ2-5,16,.,TRBV11-3,TGTGCCAGCACCTATCTAATCACGGACTCCAAAGAGACCCAGTACTTC,CASTYLITDSKETQYF
.,TRBJ2-5,15,TRBD2,TRBV30,TGTGCCTGGAGTGTATCGAGCGGGAGAGGGGAGACCCAGTACTTC,CAWSVSSGRGETQYF
.,TRBJ2-1,13,.,TRBV14,TGTGCCAGCAGCCAAGGAACCGGGAATGAGCAGTTCTTC,CASSQGTGNEQFF
.,TRBJ2-7,11,TRBD2,TRBV28,TGTGCCAGCGGGGGGGGTTACGAGCAGTACTTC,CASGGGYEQYF
.,TRBJ1-2,15,TRBD1,TRBV28,TGTGCCAGCAGACCTACCGGGACAGGGGGGGGAGGCTACACCTTC,CASRPTGTGGGGYTF
.,TRBJ2-2,16,.,TRBV4-3,TGCGCCAGCAGCCAAGAGTTCCACTCGAACACCGGGGAGCTGTTTTTT,CASSQEFHSNTGELFF
.,TRBJ2-1,15,TRBD2,TRBV19,TGTGCCAGTAGTATATTGGCGGGAGGAAGGGGTGAGCAGTTCTTC,CASSILAGGRGEQFF
.,TRBJ1-6,13,.,TRBV28,TGTGCCAGCTTAGATGTGGTAAATTCACCCCTCCACTTT,CASLDVVNSPLHF
.,TRBJ2-2,16,TRBD1,TRBV6-5,TGTGCCAGCAGTTACTCGCCAACAGGGGAATACGGGGAGCTGTTTTTT,CASSYSPTGEYGELFF
.,TRBJ1-5,13,.,TRBV7-9,TGTGCCAGCAGCTCACGGGGGAATCAGCCCCAGCATTTT,CASSSRGNQPQHF
.,TRBJ1-6,16,TRBD1,TRBV3-1/TRBV3-2,TGTGCCAGCAGCCAAGGGACAGGGGATAGTAGTTCACCCCTCCACTTT,CASSQGTGDSSSPLHF
.,TRBJ2-3,16,TRBD1,TRBV19,TGTGCCAGTAGTAAGCAGGACAGGCGCCCCACAGATACGCAGTATTTT,CASSKQDRRPTDTQYF
.,TRBJ2-2,18,TRBD1,TRBV7-8,TGTGCCAGCAGCTTAGCGAGGACCCGCGACAGGGTAACCGGGGAGCTGTTTTTT,CASSLARTRDRVTGELFF
.,TRBJ2-7,14,.,TRBV10-1,TGCGCCAGCAGTGAGTCGGCCACCGCCTACGAGCAGTACTTC,CASSESATAYEQYF
.,TRBJ1-3,14,.,TRBV7-9,TGTGCCAGCAGCTTACGGGACTCTGGAAACACCATATATTTT,CASSLRDSGNTIYF
.,TRBJ2-5,18,.,TRBV5-6,TGTGCCAGCAGCCGGTGGAAGTCCTCGATTCAGGCCGGAGAGACCCAGTACTTC,CASSRWKSSIQAGETQYF
once,TRBJ2-7,14,TRBD1,TRBV19,TGTGCCAGAGAAAGGACAGGGTCCCCCTACGAGCAGTACTTC,CARERTGSPYEQYF
.,TRBJ1-1,13,.,TRBV16,TGTGCCAGCAGCCAGCTCCTCGAGGGTCGGGCTTTCTTT,CASSQLLEGRAFF
once,TRBJ2-7,16,TRBD1,TRBV7-9,TGTGCCAGCAGCTTAGCGTTAGGGGGCTTATCCTACGAGCAGTACTTC,CASSLALGGLSYEQYF
.,TRBJ2-2,15,.,TRBV15,TGTGCCACCAGCAGAGATACGAGTAACACCGGGGAGCTGTTTTTT,CATSRDTSNTGELFF
.,TRBJ2-1,14,.,TRBV7-9,TGTGCCAGCAGCTTAGAGCAGGGATACAATGAGCAGTTCTTC,CASSLEQGYNEQFF
.,TRBJ2-7,17,.,TRBV7-9,TGTGCCAGCAGCTTATCTTCGGGCGGGTCGAACACCTACGAGCAGTACTTC,CASSLSSGGSNTYEQYF
.,TRBJ2-2,16,TRBD1,TRBV30,TGTGCCTGGAGTGTAGGCGCAGGGGGCTACACCGGGGAGCTGTTTTTT,CAWSVGAGGYTGELFF
.,TRBJ1-1,15,.,TRBV19,TGTGCCAGTAGTATACGGGGGGCGCGGGGTACTGAAGCTTTCTTT,CASSIRGARGTEAFF
.,TRBJ1-3,14,.,TRBV10-3,TGTGCCATCAGTGACAGGAACTCTGGAAACACCATATATTTT,CAISDRNSGNTIYF
.,TRBJ1-1,15,.,TRBV30,TGTGCCTGGAGTGCTCCTGACAGGACCAACACTGAAGCTTTCTTT,CAWSAPDRTNTEAFF
.,TRBJ2-2,16,TRBD2,TRBV6-1,TGTGCCAGCAGTGAAGAAACTAGCGGCTTCCCCGGGGAGCTGTTTTTT,CASSEETSGFPGELFF
.,TRBJ2-3,16,TRBD2,TRBV4-1,TGCGCCAGCAGCCAAGAGTCCGGGAGGGCCGAAGATACGCAGTATTTT,CASSQESGRAEDTQYF
.,TRBJ1-1,14,.,TRBV2,TGTGCCAGCAGTTTGACTGCTGTGAACACTGAAGCTTTCTTT,CASSLTAVNTEAFF
once,TRBJ2-2,15,.,TRBV5-1,TGCGCCAGCAGCCTCTTTAGCGGGAACACCGGGGAGCTGTTTTTT,CASSLFSGNTGELFF
.,TRBJ2-5,16,TRBD2,TRBV18,TGTGCCAGCTCACCCCTAGCGGGAGGGCCTGGTTCGACCCAGTACTTC,CASSPLAGGPGSTQYF
.,TRBJ2-3,14,.,TRBV7-9,TGTGCCAGCAGCTCCCGGGACAACACAGATACGCAGTATTTT,CASSSRDNTDTQYF
once,TRBJ1-6,14,.,TRBV28,TGTGCCAGCAGTTTCCACAGGGATGAATCACCCCTCCACTTT,CASSFHRDESPLHF
.,TRBJ2-5,15,.,TRBV18,TGTGCCAGCTCGCTCCCGGAGGGGGCGCAAGAGACCCAGTACTTC,CASSLPEGAQETQYF